Described below is a single T cell receptor (beta chain) sequence and its context. Its cognate antigen is unknown. These data are taken from a study of shared clonotypes between healthy human individuals. Whole-study context: Plates per donor: three CD4 naive, three CD4 memory, two CD8 naive, one CD8 memory.

General study findings and limits: Blood was the only sampled material, and tissue repertoires likely differ.

Sequencing was at deep level. The protocol was immunoSEQ multiplex PCR, while the TCRdb copy is restricted to in-frame clones and leaves out a portion. The sample has about 1.1 million clones; about four fifths are singletons. This CDR3 spans 14 amino acids. Germline CDR1 reads MNHNY; CDR2 reads SVGAGI (reference sequence). Trimming cost V 4 bases and J 4 bases; bases outside gene matches: 3. This chain links TRBV6-6 with TRBJ1-4; 7 bases fit TRBD1. Specimen: memory CD4+ T cells from PBMCs. Subset: CD45RA-negative fraction. The clonotype comes from a young man in good health. Some clones in this sample may be carry-over from other donors' samples. The CDR3 reads CASSSGGNNEKLFF. CDR3 DNA: TGTGCCAGCAGTTCAGGGGGGAATAATGAAAAACTGTTTTTT.